These 20 T cell receptor beta chains originate from one sample sequenced in a study of shared T cell receptors in the human thymus. The repertoire was sequenced with immunoSEQ multiplex PCR; TCRdb's copy has only in-frame clones and lacks some. The sample consists of hundreds of thousands of clones, 88% of them appearing once. This same sample was also part of a study on human thymus T cells.

What was sequenced was thymocytes. These receptors all stem from a boy in the first two years of life with a congenital heart defect.

V gene TRBV4-1 combines with J gene TRBJ2-4, with D maybe TRBD2 (6 bases). Germline-derived CDR1 and CDR2 are MGHRA and YSYEKL. V lost 0 bases and J 0 bases, leaving 15 bases between the germline ends. The CDR3 totals 18 residues. The CDR3 sequence: CASSQELAGKLAKNIQYF. CDR3 in DNA: TGCGCCAGCAGCCAAGAGTTGGCGGGGAAACTAGCCAAAAACATTCAGTACTTC.

The chain employs TRBV13 and TRBJ1-2; maybe TRBD1 (6 bases). Germline CDR1 and CDR2: PRHDT and FYEKMQ (reference sequence). The V gene lost 1 base and the J gene lost 12 bases, with 9 bases spanning the gap. This CDR3 region has 11 residues. Here the CDR3 reads CASSLDGQNTF. CDR3 nucleotide sequence: TGTGCCAGCAGCTTAGACGGACAGAACACCTTC. The full variable domain, in which reference TRBV13 and TRBJ1-2 provide the parts outside the CDR3, is AAGVIQSPRHLIKEKRETATLKCYPIPRHDTVYWYQQGPGQDPQFLISFYEKMQSDKGSIPDRFSAQQFSDYHSELNMSSLELGDSALYFCASSLDGQNTFGSGTRLTVV.

The CDR3 is CASSYAHRGQSYGYTF. In DNA, the CDR3 is TGTGCCAGCAGTTACGCACACAGGGGGCAGAGCTATGGCTACACCTTC. The chain has TRBV6-5 and TRBJ1-2; 9 bases map to TRBD1. Germline V gene sequence: CDR1 MNHEY, CDR2 SVGAGI. With V trimmed by 2 bases and J by 4 bases, 8 bases remained unmatched. This CDR3 is 16 amino acids long.

This rearrangement joins TRBV6-4 to TRBJ2-1; TRBD1 aligns across 8 bases. This CDR3 region has 14 residues. The germline V gene has CDR1 MRHNA and CDR2 SNTAGT. V lost 5 bases to trimming and J lost 6 bases; unmatched junction nucleotides: 6. The CDR3 coding sequence is TGTGCCAGCAGTTCGGACAGGGCGGCCAATGAGCAGTTCTTC. It yields the protein CASSSDRAANEQFF.

The sample holds a few counts of this clone. This rearrangement joins TRBV11-3 to TRBJ2-7, with D perhaps TRBD1 (6 bases). Germline V lookup: CDR1 SGHNT, CDR2 YENEEA. This CDR3 is built from 13 residues. V was cut by 5 bases and J by 2 bases, with 10 bases left in between. This CDR3 is CASSGTLTYEQYF. Written as DNA, the CDR3 is TGTGCCAGCAGCGGGACATTGACCTACGAGCAGTACTTC.

The count of this clone is one. This chain connects TRBV9 to TRBJ2-3; 8 bases are shared with TRBD1. Germline values: CDR1 SGDLS, CDR2 YYNGEE. CDR3 length equals 14 residues. With V trimmed by 4 bases and J by 4 bases, 5 bases remained unmatched. The chain's CDR3 is CASSPHRGADTQYF. CDR3 DNA sequence: TGTGCCAGCAGCCCCCACAGGGGGGCAGATACGCAGTATTTT.

This chain uses TRBV7-8 with TRBJ1-1; 7 bases line up with TRBD1. CDR3 length: 14 residues. V trimming: 5 bases; J trimming: 3 bases; junction bases outside the gene matches: 6. CDR1 is SGHVS and CDR2 is FQNEAQ in the germline V gene. This CDR3 is CASSPHRGDTEAFF. In nucleotides, the CDR3 is TGTGCCAGCAGCCCCCACAGGGGTGACACTGAAGCTTTCTTT. The whole variable domain, remainder taken from reference TRBV7-8 and TRBJ1-1, is GAGVSQSPRYKVAKRGQDVALRCDPISGHVSLFWYQQALGQGPEFLTYFQNEAQLDKSGLPSDRFFAERPEGSVSTLKIQRTQQEDSAVYLCASSPHRGDTEAFFGQGTRLTVV.

The V and J genes are TRBV6-5 and TRBJ2-7, with 9 bases identical to TRBD1. From germline, CDR1 is MNHEY and CDR2 SVGAGI. The CDR3 loop spans 14 amino acids. V trimming: 7 bases; J trimming: 5 bases; junction bases outside the gene matches: 9. CDR3 bases: TGTGCCAGCATCAACAGGGGGCCCATGGACGAGCAGTACTTC. Protein: CASINRGPMDEQYF.

V is TRBV29-1 and J is TRBJ1-1, with 10 bases fitting TRBD1. Germline trimming cut 4 bases from V and 0 bases from J; bases unmatched to any gene: 2. This CDR3 is 14 amino acids long. Germline CDR1 reads SQVTM; CDR2 reads ANQGSEA. CDR3 residues: CSVGGQGMNTEAFF. In DNA form, the CDR3 reads TGCAGCGTTGGGGGACAGGGGATGAACACTGAAGCTTTCTTT. Together with reference TRBV29-1 and TRBJ1-1, the CDR3 gives the full variable domain: SAVISQKPSRDICQRGTSLTIQCQVDSQVTMMFWYRQQPGQSLTLIATANQGSEATYESGFVIDKFPISRPNLTFSTLTVSNMSPEDSSIYLCSVGGQGMNTEAFFGQGTRLTVV.

The gene calls are TRBV9 and TRBJ2-3, with 10 positions matching TRBD2. The V segment lost 0 bases and the J segment 1 base; nucleotides outside the gene matches: 11. Germline loops: CDR1 SGDLS, CDR2 YYNGEE. The CDR3 contains 19 residues. The CDR3 nucleotides read TGTGCCAGCAGCGTAGATCTGGCTAGCGGGAGTGTAGGCACAGATACGCAGTATTTT. Its translation is CASSVDLASGSVGTDTQYF.

This clone occurred once. This chain joins TRBV4-1 and TRBJ2-6, with D maybe TRBD2 (6 bases). Trimming took 0 bases from V and 4 from J, leaving 13 bases between them. Germline CDR1 and CDR2: MGHRA and YSYEKL. The CDR3 spans 17 residues. CDR3 in amino acids: CASSQDGGEAGANVLTF. CDR3 bases: TGCGCCAGCAGCCAAGATGGAGGGGAGGCGGGGGCCAACGTCCTGACTTTC.

This clone has more than one count but fewer than ten. The J gene is TRBJ1-3, the V gene TRBV10-3; possibly TRBD1 for D (5 bases). Germline V gives CDR1 ENHRY, CDR2 SYGVKD. The V end was cut by 7 bases, the J end by 0 bases, with 25 bases between. The CDR3 is 19 residues long. The CDR3 DNA is TGTGCCATCACTGCCGGCGGGGACGGAGAGGGCGTCTCTGGAAACACCATATATTTT. This encodes CAITAGGDGEGVSGNTIYF.

V and J are TRBV4-3 and TRBJ2-1; 7 nucleotides line up with TRBD2. The CDR3 sequence is 14 residues long. Looked up from germline, CDR1 is LGHNA and CDR2 is YSLEER. The V segment lost 1 base and the J segment 10 bases; nucleotides outside the gene matches: 7. The CDR3 reads CASSQAGLNEEQFF. In DNA form, the CDR3 reads TGCGCCAGCAGCCAAGCGGGACTAAATGAAGAGCAGTTCTTC.

The chain links TRBV2 to TRBJ2-5, with a tentative D call TRBD2 (5 bases). This CDR3 has 12 amino acids. Germline CDR1 and CDR2: SNHLY and FYNNEI. Trimming left V 7 bases short and J 4 bases short, with 10 bases between. The CDR3 is CASTEAAETQYF. The CDR3 DNA sequence: TGTGCCAGCACGGAGGCAGCAGAGACCCAGTACTTC.

This chain uses TRBV28 with TRBJ1-2; no clear D gene. The CDR3 runs 15 residues. In germline, CDR1 is MDHEN, CDR2 SYDVKM. Trimming left V 6 bases short and J 4 bases short, with 18 bases between. The CDR3 spells CASRDLTGSPYGYTF. Written as DNA, the CDR3 is TGTGCCAGCAGGGACCTGACCGGGAGTCCCTATGGCTACACCTTC.

The rearrangement links TRBV6-6 to TRBJ1-2; no reliable D call. Looked up from germline, CDR1 is MNHNY and CDR2 is SVGAGI (reference sequence). The V end was cut by 5 bases, the J end by 2 bases, with 12 bases between. The CDR3 is made up of 14 amino acids. CDR3 coding DNA: TGTGCCAGCAGTATTGTCGGTCAAAACTATGGCTACACCTTC. It encodes CASSIVGQNYGYTF.

The chain is built from TRBV14 and TRBJ1-2; D call uncertain. The CDR3 covers 13 residues. The germline V and J ends were trimmed by 1 base and 5 bases, with 8 bases remaining between them. The V gene's germline CDR1 is SGHDN and CDR2 FVKESK. CDR3 sequence (DNA): TGTGCCAGCAGCCAAGCCCGGTCATATGGCTACACCTTC. Translation: CASSQARSYGYTF.

V gene TRBV25-1 combines with J gene TRBJ2-7, with TRBD2 matching 9 bases. V dropped 3 bases and J dropped 1; count of bases not matched to a gene: 7. From germline, CDR1 is MGHDK and CDR2 SYGVNS. CDR3 length equals 16 residues. The CDR3: CASSEGGGRASYEQYF. CDR3 in DNA: TGTGCCAGCAGTGAGGGGGGCGGGAGGGCATCCTACGAGCAGTACTTC.

J is TRBJ1-2 and V is TRBV5-4; D is possibly TRBD1 (5 bases). Germline assignment: CDR1 SGHNT and CDR2 YYREEE (reference sequence). The CDR3 length is 13 residues. The germline V and J ends were trimmed by 3 bases and 0 bases, with 6 bases remaining between them. This CDR3 reads CASSSTANYGYTF. DNA for the CDR3: TGTGCCAGCAGCTCGACAGCTAACTATGGCTACACCTTC.

The table lists this clone with a count of one. V is TRBV10-1 and J is TRBJ1-5, with D unresolved. CDR1 and CDR2 from the germline V gene are WNHNN and SYGVQD (reference sequence). This CDR3 spans 19 amino acids. V was trimmed by 7 bases and J by 0 bases, leaving 25 bases between them. CDR3 protein: CASIIFWCFPSISNQPQHF. The CDR3 DNA reads TGCGCCAGCATTATTTTTTGGTGTTTTCCTTCTATTAGCAATCAGCCCCAGCATTTT.